A selection of T cell receptor beta chains follows, all from one sample in a study of blood T cell repertoires in COVID-19. Clones were read by immunoSEQ multiplex PCR, and TCRdb kept only the in-frame ones, dropping some. Among around 250,000 clones listed, roughly nine tenths were seen once. Material: PBMCs or T cells enriched from blood (not recorded which). The receptors originated from a human donor in a cohort exposed to, infected with or recovered from COVID-19 (not recorded which). The donor label of this sample is uncertain. CDR3s include the opening cysteine and the closing phenylalanine or tryptophan. A D gene is named only where the DNA matches it firmly. Expanded clones get a size class; other rows say once, few or many, or leave the size out.

D	V	size	J	CDR3	DNA
TRBD2	TRBV6-2/TRBV6-3	-	TRBJ2-5	CASSYSQRGWETQYF	TGTGCCAGCAGTTACTCCCAGCGGGGATGGGAGACCCAGTACTTC
TRBD1	TRBV30	-	TRBJ2-7	CASRGQGAAYEQYF	TGTGCCTCCCGGGGACAGGGGGCTGCCTACGAGCAGTACTTC
-	TRBV4-3	medium-sized	TRBJ1-4	CASSQDRGSSVEKLFF	TGCGCCAGCAGCCAAGATCGGGGGTCTTCCGTCGAAAAACTGTTTTTT
-	TRBV27	-	TRBJ2-1	CASSLATGRDNEQFF	TGTGCCAGCAGTTTGGCAACAGGGCGCGACAATGAGCAGTTCTTC
-	TRBV7-2	-	TRBJ2-3	CASSLMGGPTDTQYF	TGTGCCAGCAGCTTAATGGGGGGGCCCACAGATACGCAGTATTTT
TRBD1	TRBV23-1	-	TRBJ1-2	CASSQIQGEYYGYTF	TGCGCCAGCAGTCAAATACAGGGGGAATACTATGGCTACACCTTC
-	TRBV28	-	TRBJ1-5	CASSLYGEHQPQHF	TGTGCCAGCAGTTTGTATGGAGAGCATCAGCCCCAGCATTTT
-	TRBV6-5	-	TRBJ1-6	CASSPRSYNSPLHF	TGTGCCAGCAGCCCCCGCTCCTATAATTCACCCCTCCACTTT
TRBD1	TRBV6-5	-	TRBJ1-2	CASSSGTENYGYTF	TGTGCCAGCAGTTCCGGGACAGAAAACTATGGCTACACCTTC
-	TRBV7-2	-	TRBJ2-5	CASSSPLAAQETQYF	TGTGCCAGCAGCTCACCCCTGGCGGCTCAAGAGACCCAGTACTTC
TRBD2	TRBV9	-	TRBJ2-5	CASSHGTRSKTQYF	TGTGCCAGCAGCCACGGGACTAGGAGCAAGACCCAGTACTTC